Included here is one T cell receptor (beta chain) sequence, with context. This clone was seen only a few times. The antigen this receptor binds is unknown. One base away there is no much larger clone; base qualities are not given. These data originate in a study of shared clonotypes between healthy human individuals (dated by TCRdb to the early 2020s). With respect to the entire study: A few men and two women, aged 18 to 49 years, made up the cohort. Between about 0.94 and 8.9 billion PBMCs per donor were obtained by leukapheresis. For each donor, CD4 naive and CD4 memory were each given three plates, CD8 naive was given two plates, and CD8 memory was given one plate. The study deeply sequenced blood TCR repertoires of five healthy adults to estimate repertoire size and the extent of clonotype sharing between individuals. Different laboratories and diverse techniques were used to prepare libraries and sequence TCR repertoires, to increase sequencing depth and limit assay-specific biases.

Overall study results and their limits: Sampling was restricted to blood, and TCR repertoires in tissue are likely to differ from TCR repertoires in blood. Even with the large sequencing depth, rarefaction of the sorted-subset datasets indicated that sequencing was incomplete. Clonotypes shared by all four sorted-subset donors showed higher generation probabilities than non-shared clonotypes. The genetic and exposure-history diversity represented was limited by the small number of donors. Based on pairwise subsampling, the degree of clonotype sharing among donors was expected to be affected by sequencing depth. Naive subsets generally had larger estimated clonotype richness than memory subsets did. Sharing across a handful of donors was observed for about 5% of naive CD4, over 3% of naive CD8, 2% to 2.5% of memory CD4, and roughly 0.4% of memory CD8 clonotypes.

According to the germline V gene (reference sequence), CDR1 reads SGHKS and CDR2 reads YYEKEE. V has 3 bases trimmed and J has 5 bases trimmed; junction bases matching no gene number 6. From the cysteine up to the phenylalanine, the CDR3 has a length of 16 residues. Only CDR3 DNA is held: 48 bases, read in frame from base 1. CD8 naive samples were CD45RO-negative cells positively selected for CCR7, giving a CD45RA+CCR7+ population that excluded TemRA cells. The donors were healthy, HIV-negative adults with no recently reported acute infections or vaccinations. Every donor was a Caucasian adult residing in Nashville, Tennessee, USA. Blood was collected by leukapheresis, and PBMCs were isolated by Ficoll-Histopaque density gradient centrifugation and then cryopreserved in liquid nitrogen vapor phase. Analytical flow cytometry was used to check the purity and quantity of each magnetically sorted T cell population. Each sorted fraction had its genomic DNA isolated and then quantified by UV absorbance on a Nanodrop 2000c.

Using the deep immunoSEQ assay, multiplex PCR amplified TCR CDR3 regions from genomic DNA. Extracted genomic DNA from each cell subset was spread evenly across all wells of several immunoSEQ 96-well plates, with each plate serving as a replicate. For sorted subsets, approximately 0.2 ug of genomic DNA, equivalent to 25,000 to 30,000 T cell genomes, went into each replicate PCR. Purified libraries were measured with a Qubit 3.0 fluorometer, size-checked on a Bioanalyzer 2100, and measured again with the KAPA Library Quantification kit. Each immunoSEQ 96-well plate was sequenced on its own single-read 150-cycle Illumina NextSeq 550 flow cell. In the paper's pipeline: Because the immunoSEQ output held only junctional sequences and lacked quality scores, the filtering could not match the filtering applied to full-length reads. To assign V/J genes and CDR3, sequences were annotated against IMGT germline references using PyIR, a Python wrapper for IgBLAST v1.9. Reads were removed for weak V/J assignments (E-value above 1e-6), missing CDR3, stop codons, out-of-frame junctions, or ambiguous translated residues. V3J clonotypes were defined as sequences sharing the same inferred V gene, J gene, and CDR3 amino acid sequence. The percentage overlap between two repertoires was calculated by dividing the number of shared unique clonotypes by the size of the smaller repertoire. RTK rarefaction, the Chao1 estimator, and Recon v2.1 estimates of unobserved clonotypes were used to assess repertoire richness. Generation probabilities for all TCRbeta clonotypes obtained by the gDNA method from several donors were computed using OLGA. The table comes from immuneACCESS by way of TCRdb, which keeps in-frame sequences with V and J called. Part of the clones is missing from these tables; in studies checked, under half for an unresolved V gene and the rest for unknown reasons. V and J calls and clone size follow that table, whereas D and trimming were derived from the DNA. The sample has roughly 2.1 million clones on record, more than 85% of them singletons. In total, the top ten clones hold about 1.8% of the sample.

Here the chain combines TRBV5-5 and TRBJ2-3, with 13 middle bases fitting TRBD2. The sample taken for sequencing was naive CD8+ T cells from PBMCs. Read against the paper, the sample's cell subset or site label means: CD45RA+CCR7+. The receptor comes from a man aged 18 to 30 in good health. Some clones in this sample may be carry-over from other donors' samples. The CDR3 loop reads CASSSTSGRVGDTQYF. The nucleotide sequence reads TGTGCCAGCAGCTCCACTAGCGGGAGGGTCGGAGATACGCAGTATTTT. Extended through the reference TRBV5-5 and TRBJ2-3 proteins, this CDR3 yields the full variable domain: DAGVTQSPTHLIKTRGQQVTLRCSPISGHKSVSWYQQVLGQGPQFIFQYYEKEERGRGNFPDRFSARQFPNYSSELNVNALLLGDSALYLCASSSTSGRVGDTQYFGPGTRLTVL.